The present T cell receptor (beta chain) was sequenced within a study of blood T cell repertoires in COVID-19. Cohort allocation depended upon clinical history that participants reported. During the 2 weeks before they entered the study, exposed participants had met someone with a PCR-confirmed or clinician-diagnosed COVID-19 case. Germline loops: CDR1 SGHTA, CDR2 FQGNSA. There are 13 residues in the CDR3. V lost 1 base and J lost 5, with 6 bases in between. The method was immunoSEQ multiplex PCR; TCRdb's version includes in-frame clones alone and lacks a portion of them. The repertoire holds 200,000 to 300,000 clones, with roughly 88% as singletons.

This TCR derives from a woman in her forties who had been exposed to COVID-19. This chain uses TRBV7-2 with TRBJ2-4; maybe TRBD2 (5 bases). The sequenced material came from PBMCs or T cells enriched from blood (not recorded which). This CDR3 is CASSLGRENIQYF. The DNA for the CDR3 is TGTGCCAGCAGCTTAGGGCGGGAAAACATTCAGTACTTC.